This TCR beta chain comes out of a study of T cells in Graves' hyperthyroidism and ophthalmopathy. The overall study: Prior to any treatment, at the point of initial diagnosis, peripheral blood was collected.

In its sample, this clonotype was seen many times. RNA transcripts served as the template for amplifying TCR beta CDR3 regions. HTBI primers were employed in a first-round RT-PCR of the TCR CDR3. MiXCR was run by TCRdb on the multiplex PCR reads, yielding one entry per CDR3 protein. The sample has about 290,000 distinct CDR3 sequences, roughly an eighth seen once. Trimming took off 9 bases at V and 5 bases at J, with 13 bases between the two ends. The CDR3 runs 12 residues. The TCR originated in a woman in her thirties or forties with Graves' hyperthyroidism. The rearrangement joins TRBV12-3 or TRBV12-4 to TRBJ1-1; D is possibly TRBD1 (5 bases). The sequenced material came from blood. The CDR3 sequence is CASALRVTEAFF. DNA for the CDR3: TGTGCCAGTGCCCTCAGGGTAACTGAAGCTTTCTTT.